One sample yielded the 8 T cell receptor beta chains listed below, sequenced in a study of graft-versus-host responses after intestinal transplantation. Labeling with CFSE marked approximately 200,000 responder cells, which were plated with approximately 200,000 irradiated, violet-dye-labeled stimulator cells. Some clones are missing from TCRdb's copy, which holds only in-frame ones; the method was immunoSEQ multiplex PCR. The sample shows under 20,000 clones, around two fifths of them seen only once. The sample here was alloreactive CD8+ T cells from a mixed lymphocyte reaction culture, taken before intestinal transplant. Subset indicated: CFSE-low proliferating T cells sorted from approximately 6-day pre-transplant mixed lymphocyte reaction (GvH or HvG direction). Receptors were obtained from a human patient who received an intestinal transplant.

The rearrangement uses TRBV2 and TRBJ2-1; 7 nucleotides align to TRBD2. The J segment lost 9 bases and the V segment lost 3 bases, leaving 11 bases of the junction unmatched. Germline V gene sequence: CDR1 SNHLY, CDR2 FYNNEI. This CDR3 is built from 15 residues. CDR3 sequence (DNA): TGTGCCAGCAGTGAGAGTGGCGGGAGTGAGGCTGAGCAGTTCTTC. This gives the protein CASSESGGSEAEQFF.

The chain has TRBV5-1 and TRBJ1-5, with 8 bases fitting TRBD1. Trimming at V came to 4 bases and at J to 2 bases, leaving 8 bases not matched to a gene. This CDR3 has 16 residues. The germline V gene has CDR1 SGHRS and CDR2 YFSETQ. Here the CDR3 reads CASSPEMTGGNQPQHF. CDR3 sequence (DNA): TGCGCCAGCAGCCCCGAGATGACAGGGGGCAATCAGCCCCAGCATTTT. Together with reference TRBV5-1 and TRBJ1-5, the CDR3 gives the full variable domain: KAGVTQTPRYLIKTRGQQVTLSCSPISGHRSVSWYQQTPGQGLQFLFEYFSETQRNKGNFPGRFSGRQFSNSRSEMNVSTLELGDSALYLCASSPEMTGGNQPQHFGDGTRLSIL.

The rearrangement links TRBV27 to TRBJ2-1; D unclear. This CDR3 is built from 11 residues. Germline V gives CDR1 MNHEY, CDR2 SMNVEV (reference sequence). V was clipped by 2 bases and J by 16 bases, with 12 bases between them. For the CDR3, the DNA is TGTGCCAGCAGTTTACTAGGCCTAATTTTCTTC. It encodes CASSLLGLIFF.

The chain combines TRBV5-3 with TRBJ1-4, with unresolved D. TRBV5-3 is noted as an ORF with a role that remains uncertain. The CDR3 is 16 residues long. Trimming removed 0 bases from V and 7 bases from J, with 16 bases in between. CDR3: CARSLALLLFGEKLFF. The DNA for the CDR3 is TGTGCCAGAAGCTTGGCCCTTTTGTTATTTGGTGAAAAACTGTTTTTT.

The rearrangement links TRBV21-1 to TRBJ2-3; the tabulated D call, TRBD2, remains unverified against the DNA. TRBV21-1 is tagged as a pseudogene. This CDR3 comprises 17 residues. The CDR3 nucleotides are TGTGCCAGCAGCCCCCGGCACGGGATTCAGAAAGGGGATACGCAGTATTTT. This codes for CASSPRHGIQKGDTQYF.

This clone was seen a handful of times. CDR3 loop: CAWGGTSVLDTQYF. CDR3 in DNA: TGTGCCTGGGGCGGGACTAGCGTGTTAGATACGCAGTATTTT. This chain joins TRBV30 and TRBJ2-3; 10 bases are a match to TRBD2. V shed 5 bases, J shed 5 bases, and the junction held 7 bases outside the gene matches. Germline CDR1 GTSNPN, CDR2 SVGIG (reference sequence). This CDR3 is 14 amino acids long.

This clone appeared a few times. This chain connects TRBV7-8 to TRBJ2-1; D may match TRBD1 or TRBD2 (6 bases each). The CDR3 contains 14 residues. Between the trimmed V and J ends, which lost 3 bases and 15 bases, there was a span of 21 bases. Germline assignment: CDR1 SGHVS and CDR2 FQNEAQ. Here the CDR3 DNA reads TGTGCCAGCAGCTTCCCCGGTTGGGGGGCCAGTCGGTTCTTC. Protein product: CASSFPGWGASRFF. The variable domain in full, completed from reference TRBV7-8 and TRBJ2-1, reads GAGVSQSPRYKVAKRGQDVALRCDPISGHVSLFWYQQALGQGPEFLTYFQNEAQLDKSGLPSDRFFAERPEGSVSTLKIQRTQQEDSAVYLCASSFPGWGASRFFGPGTRLTVL.

In its sample, this clone is medium-sized. The chain has TRBV19 and TRBJ1-1, with 8 bases matching TRBD1. Trimming cost V 1 base and J 3 bases; bases outside gene matches: 4. The CDR3 extends over 15 amino acids. CDR1 and CDR2 (germline): LNHDA, SQIVND (reference sequence). DNA of the CDR3: TGTGCCAGTAGTATAGTAGGACAGGGCGACACTGAAGCTTTCTTT. The encoded protein is CASSIVGQGDTEAFF.